A selection of T cell receptor beta chains follows, all from one sample in a study of molecular identifiers for immune sequencing clone quantification. Each CDR3 protein is one row after TCRdb ran MiXCR on the PCR reads. This sample yields a few hundred thousand distinct CDR3 sequences, of which roughly a quarter are seen a single time; about 0.7% belongs to the top ten. Sequencing was performed on naive CD8+ T cells from blood, with Jurkat cell RNA spiked in. The source of these receptors is a human donor in good health. Some libraries in this study had Jurkat cell RNA spiked in. CDR3s include the opening cysteine and the closing phenylalanine or tryptophan. Each record gives: CDR3 length, J gene, clone size, V gene, D gene, CDR3 protein, CDR3 DNA. A D gene is named only where the DNA matches it firmly. Only some rows state a clone size, as once, few, many or a class for expanded clones.

len: 15; j_gene: TRBJ2-1; abundance: many; v_gene: TRBV28; d_gene: TRBD1; CDR3aa: CASSIGQGPYNEQFF; CDR3nt: TGTGCCAGCAGTATCGGACAGGGCCCCTACAATGAGCAGTTCTTC
len: 14; j_gene: TRBJ1-5; abundance: few; v_gene: TRBV27; d_gene: .; CDR3aa: CASSPTGYNQPQHF; CDR3nt: TGTGCCAGCAGTCCGACAGGTTACAATCAGCCCCAGCATTTT
len: 16; j_gene: TRBJ1-3; abundance: many; v_gene: TRBV29-1; d_gene: TRBD1; CDR3aa: CSVEEDREMSGNTIYF; CDR3nt: TGCAGCGTTGAAGAGGACAGGGAAATGTCTGGAAACACCATATATTTT
len: 13; j_gene: TRBJ2-1; abundance: many; v_gene: TRBV29-1; d_gene: TRBD1; CDR3aa: CSVETGSYNEQFF; CDR3nt: TGCAGCGTTGAGACAGGGTCCTACAATGAGCAGTTCTTC
len: 10; j_gene: TRBJ2-3; abundance: .; v_gene: TRBV7-9; d_gene: .; CDR3aa: CASALDTQYF; CDR3nt: TGTGCCAGCGCCCTGGATACGCAGTATTTT
len: 18; j_gene: TRBJ2-3; abundance: few; v_gene: TRBV30; d_gene: TRBD1; CDR3aa: CAWRIDRGDFLHTDTQYF; CDR3nt: TGTGCCTGGAGGATCGACAGGGGGGATTTCTTGCACACAGATACGCAGTATTTT
len: 13; j_gene: TRBJ2-1; abundance: .; v_gene: TRBV28; d_gene: .; CDR3aa: CATTSPSYNEQFF; CDR3nt: TGTGCCACCACGAGTCCCTCCTACAATGAGCAGTTCTTC
len: 16; j_gene: TRBJ2-5; abundance: few; v_gene: TRBV18; d_gene: .; CDR3aa: CASSPQGSPYQETQYF; CDR3nt: TGTGCCAGCTCACCCCAGGGGTCTCCTTATCAAGAGACCCAGTACTTC
len: 16; j_gene: TRBJ1-5; abundance: few; v_gene: TRBV19; d_gene: .; CDR3aa: CASTPLELGSNQPQHF; CDR3nt: TGTGCCAGTACCCCGCTGGAGCTCGGTAGCAATCAGCCCCAGCATTTT
len: 14; j_gene: TRBJ2-1; abundance: few; v_gene: TRBV24-1; d_gene: TRBD2; CDR3aa: CATDVAGGLNEQFF; CDR3nt: TGTGCCACCGACGTAGCGGGAGGGTTGAATGAGCAGTTCTTC
len: 14; j_gene: TRBJ1-1; abundance: few; v_gene: TRBV29-1; d_gene: TRBD1; CDR3aa: CSVSNTGAYTEAFF; CDR3nt: TGCAGCGTTTCAAACACAGGGGCTTACACTGAAGCTTTCTTT
len: 15; j_gene: TRBJ2-2; abundance: .; v_gene: TRBV14; d_gene: .; CDR3aa: CASSPKLGKAGELFF; CDR3nt: TGTGCCAGCAGCCCTAAGTTGGGAAAAGCCGGGGAGCTGTTTTTT
len: 15; j_gene: TRBJ2-3; abundance: .; v_gene: TRBV20-1; d_gene: .; CDR3aa: CSASGKGRLLDTQYF; CDR3nt: TGCAGTGCTAGTGGGAAGGGCCGCCTGTTAGATACGCAGTATTTT
len: 11; j_gene: TRBJ1-2; abundance: few; v_gene: TRBV7-9; d_gene: .; CDR3aa: CASSTNYGYTF; CDR3nt: TGTGCCAGCAGCACTAACTATGGCTACACCTTC
len: 18; j_gene: TRBJ1-5; abundance: .; v_gene: TRBV9; d_gene: .; CDR3aa: CASSVVVKGKTSNQPQHF; CDR3nt: TGTGCCAGCAGCGTAGTGGTAAAGGGGAAAACAAGCAATCAGCCCCAGCATTTT
len: 14; j_gene: TRBJ1-1; abundance: many; v_gene: TRBV5-1; d_gene: .; CDR3aa: CASSLEGIETEAFF; CDR3nt: TGCGCCAGCAGCTTGGAAGGGATCGAGACTGAAGCTTTCTTT
len: 13; j_gene: TRBJ1-1; abundance: .; v_gene: TRBV7-8; d_gene: .; CDR3aa: CASSLTGSTEASF; CDR3nt: TGTGCCAGCAGCTTGACAGGTTCCACTGAAGCTTCCTTT
len: 17; j_gene: TRBJ2-7; abundance: .; v_gene: TRBV7-2; d_gene: .; CDR3aa: CASSLAAADDWDVEQYF; CDR3nt: TGTGCCAGCAGCTTAGCCGCGGCCGACGATTGGGATGTGGAGCAGTACTTC
len: 14; j_gene: TRBJ2-7; abundance: many; v_gene: TRBV20-1; d_gene: .; CDR3aa: CSARRGGAPYEQYF; CDR3nt: TGCAGTGCTAGGCGAGGCGGGGCACCCTACGAGCAGTACTTC
len: 15; j_gene: TRBJ1-1; abundance: few; v_gene: TRBV7-9; d_gene: TRBD1; CDR3aa: CASSTEQGLNTEAFF; CDR3nt: TGTGCCAGCAGCACCGAACAGGGGCTGAACACTGAAGCTTTCTTT
len: 16; j_gene: TRBJ2-1; abundance: .; v_gene: TRBV4-3; d_gene: TRBD2; CDR3aa: CASSTRTSGGWNEQFF; CDR3nt: TGCGCCAGCAGCACTCGGACTAGCGGGGGCTGGAATGAGCAGTTCTTC
len: 14; j_gene: TRBJ2-4; abundance: many; v_gene: TRBV19; d_gene: .; CDR3aa: CASSPLSTPNIQYF; CDR3nt: TGTGCCAGTAGTCCCCTTTCGACCCCAAACATTCAGTACTTC
len: 13; j_gene: TRBJ1-1; abundance: .; v_gene: TRBV6-2/TRBV6-3; d_gene: .; CDR3aa: CASSYAGNTEAFF; CDR3nt: TGTGCCAGCAGTTACGCAGGGAACACTGAAGCTTTCTTT
len: 17; j_gene: TRBJ2-3; abundance: many; v_gene: TRBV29-1; d_gene: TRBD2; CDR3aa: CSVEELLTSGGTDTQYF; CDR3nt: TGCAGCGTTGAGGAACTCCTGACTAGCGGGGGCACAGATACGCAGTATTTT
len: 16; j_gene: TRBJ2-4; abundance: few; v_gene: TRBV6-2/TRBV6-3; d_gene: TRBD1; CDR3aa: CASSTGQGASKNIQYF; CDR3nt: TGTGCCAGCAGTACCGGACAGGGGGCTTCCAAAAACATTCAGTACTTC
len: 12; j_gene: TRBJ2-6; abundance: many; v_gene: TRBV25-1; d_gene: .; CDR3aa: CASSRGANVLTF; CDR3nt: TGTGCCAGCAGTCGGGGGGCCAACGTCCTGACTTTC
len: 13; j_gene: TRBJ1-5; abundance: .; v_gene: TRBV7-6; d_gene: .; CDR3aa: CASSPGFNQPQHF; CDR3nt: TGTGCCAGCAGCCCTGGGTTCAATCAGCCCCAGCATTTT
len: 18; j_gene: TRBJ2-5; abundance: .; v_gene: TRBV12-5; d_gene: TRBD2; CDR3aa: CASGLVLAEEPTQETQYF; CDR3nt: TGTGCTAGTGGTTTGGTTCTAGCGGAGGAGCCGACCCAAGAGACCCAGTACTTC
len: 17; j_gene: TRBJ2-2; abundance: .; v_gene: TRBV7-9; d_gene: TRBD1; CDR3aa: CASSERYRGLKTGELFF; CDR3nt: TGTGCCAGCAGCGAACGATACAGGGGCCTTAAGACCGGGGAGCTGTTTTTT
len: 17; j_gene: TRBJ1-1; abundance: few; v_gene: TRBV3-1; d_gene: .; CDR3aa: CASSFSTIQELNTEAFF; CDR3nt: TGTGCCAGCAGCTTCTCAACAATACAGGAGCTGAACACTGAAGCTTTCTTT
len: 15; j_gene: TRBJ2-5; abundance: .; v_gene: TRBV6-5; d_gene: TRBD2; CDR3aa: CASSYIAGTQETQYF; CDR3nt: TGTGCCAGCAGTTACATAGCGGGGACCCAAGAGACCCAGTACTTC
len: 14; j_gene: TRBJ2-5; abundance: .; v_gene: TRBV20-1; d_gene: .; CDR3aa: CSAISRQDQEPQYF; CDR3nt: TGCAGTGCTATTTCGAGACAGGACCAAGAGCCCCAGTACTTC
len: 13; j_gene: TRBJ2-7; abundance: many; v_gene: TRBV5-4; d_gene: .; CDR3aa: CASSLAQNYEQYF; CDR3nt: TGTGCCAGCAGCTTGGCCCAGAACTACGAGCAGTACTTC
len: 18; j_gene: TRBJ1-1; abundance: .; v_gene: TRBV28; d_gene: .; CDR3aa: CASGPGWGAVNQETEAFF; CDR3nt: TGTGCCAGCGGCCCGGGGTGGGGGGCGGTGAATCAAGAGACTGAAGCTTTCTTT
len: 19; j_gene: TRBJ2-7; abundance: few; v_gene: TRBV7-9; d_gene: TRBD2; CDR3aa: CASSPAGTSGTRGPYEQYF; CDR3nt: TGTGCCAGCAGCCCAGCCGGGACTAGCGGAACCCGGGGGCCCTACGAGCAGTACTTC
len: 19; j_gene: TRBJ2-2; abundance: few; v_gene: TRBV6-5; d_gene: TRBD2; CDR3aa: CASSYMTSGGARGSGELFF; CDR3nt: TGTGCCAGCAGTTACATGACTAGCGGGGGGGCAAGAGGTTCCGGGGAGCTGTTTTTT
len: 15; j_gene: TRBJ2-6; abundance: .; v_gene: TRBV5-5; d_gene: .; CDR3aa: CASSFWDSGANVLTF; CDR3nt: TGTGCCAGCAGCTTTTGGGACTCTGGGGCCAACGTCCTGACTTTC
len: 10; j_gene: TRBJ1-1; abundance: .; v_gene: TRBV29-1; d_gene: .; CDR3aa: CSADSGLAFF; CDR3nt: TGCAGCGCTGACTCCGGGCTAGCTTTCTTT
len: 15; j_gene: TRBJ1-5; abundance: few; v_gene: TRBV12-3/TRBV12-4; d_gene: .; CDR3aa: CASSFTGARNQPQHF; CDR3nt: TGTGCCAGCAGTTTCACGGGGGCCCGAAATCAGCCCCAGCATTTT
len: 13; j_gene: TRBJ2-7; abundance: few; v_gene: TRBV30; d_gene: .; CDR3aa: CAWSGDRRYEQYF; CDR3nt: TGTGCCTGGAGTGGGGACCGACGCTACGAGCAGTACTTC
len: 17; j_gene: TRBJ2-3; abundance: many; v_gene: TRBV5-1; d_gene: TRBD2; CDR3aa: CASSLRTSGMTEDTQYF; CDR3nt: TGCGCCAGCAGCTTACGGACTAGCGGGATGACAGAGGATACGCAGTATTTT
len: 16; j_gene: TRBJ2-3; abundance: many; v_gene: TRBV5-1; d_gene: .; CDR3aa: CASSDLDGSRTDTQYF; CDR3nt: TGCGCCAGCAGCGACTTGGACGGGTCGAGGACAGATACGCAGTATTTT
len: 15; j_gene: TRBJ1-2; abundance: many; v_gene: TRBV27; d_gene: .; CDR3aa: CASSVSGGSVYGYTF; CDR3nt: TGTGCCAGCAGTGTCAGTGGGGGCAGTGTCTATGGCTACACCTTC
len: 16; j_gene: TRBJ1-3; abundance: many; v_gene: TRBV14; d_gene: .; CDR3aa: CASSQATARSGNTIYF; CDR3nt: TGTGCCAGCAGCCAAGCGACGGCGAGATCTGGAAACACCATATATTTT
len: 15; j_gene: TRBJ1-5; abundance: many; v_gene: TRBV19; d_gene: .; CDR3aa: CASRTGTRSNQPQHF; CDR3nt: TGTGCCAGTAGGACCGGGACACGGAGCAATCAGCCCCAGCATTTT
len: 15; j_gene: TRBJ1-1; abundance: .; v_gene: TRBV4-3; d_gene: .; CDR3aa: CASSQDRVGNTEAFF; CDR3nt: TGCGCCAGCAGCCAAGACAGGGTCGGGAACACTGAAGCTTTCTTT
len: 16; j_gene: TRBJ2-5; abundance: .; v_gene: TRBV19; d_gene: TRBD1; CDR3aa: CASKQWTGNTEETQYF; CDR3nt: TGTGCCAGCAAACAATGGACAGGGAATACTGAAGAGACCCAGTACTTC
len: 17; j_gene: TRBJ2-4; abundance: .; v_gene: TRBV4-1; d_gene: TRBD2; CDR3aa: CTSSRGTSGREKNIQYF; CDR3nt: TGCACCAGCAGCAGGGGGACTAGCGGGAGAGAAAAAAACATTCAGTACTTC
len: 13; j_gene: TRBJ2-7; abundance: many; v_gene: TRBV7-9; d_gene: .; CDR3aa: CASSSGQNYEQYF; CDR3nt: TGTGCCAGCAGCTCTGGACAGAACTACGAGCAGTACTTC
len: 16; j_gene: TRBJ1-4; abundance: many; v_gene: TRBV5-1; d_gene: .; CDR3aa: CASSWNYRTTNEKLFF; CDR3nt: TGCGCCAGCAGCTGGAACTACAGGACAACTAATGAAAAACTGTTTTTT
len: 13; j_gene: TRBJ1-2; abundance: few; v_gene: TRBV19; d_gene: TRBD1; CDR3aa: CASNPTGVVGYTF; CDR3nt: TGTGCCAGTAACCCGACAGGGGTTGTTGGCTACACCTTC
len: 17; j_gene: TRBJ2-5; abundance: .; v_gene: TRBV12-3/TRBV12-4; d_gene: TRBD2; CDR3aa: CASSWTSGGAGQETQYF; CDR3nt: TGTGCCAGCAGCTGGACTAGCGGGGGGGCCGGGCAAGAGACCCAGTACTTC
len: 18; j_gene: TRBJ2-4; abundance: .; v_gene: TRBV6-4; d_gene: TRBD2; CDR3aa: CASTKKLAGGPGKNTQYF; CDR3nt: TGTGCCAGCACCAAAAAGCTAGCGGGAGGGCCGGGCAAAAACACTCAGTACTTC
len: 15; j_gene: TRBJ2-3; abundance: many; v_gene: TRBV24-1; d_gene: TRBD2; CDR3aa: CATSTTSGYTDTQYF; CDR3nt: TGTGCCACCAGTACGACTAGCGGGTACACAGATACGCAGTATTTT
len: 14; j_gene: TRBJ2-1; abundance: few; v_gene: TRBV5-4; d_gene: .; CDR3aa: CASSLSSTSNEQFF; CDR3nt: TGTGCCAGCAGCTTGAGTTCGACTAGCAATGAGCAGTTCTTC
len: 17; j_gene: TRBJ1-1; abundance: .; v_gene: TRBV6-2/TRBV6-3; d_gene: TRBD1; CDR3aa: CASSYARGIVMNTEAFF; CDR3nt: TGTGCCAGCAGTTATGCCAGGGGGATTGTCATGAACACTGAAGCTTTCTTT
len: 16; j_gene: TRBJ1-1; abundance: many; v_gene: TRBV4-1; d_gene: .; CDR3aa: CASSQVFGVFDTEAFF; CDR3nt: TGCGCCAGCAGCCAAGTTTTCGGGGTGTTCGACACTGAAGCTTTCTTT
len: 13; j_gene: TRBJ1-5; abundance: many; v_gene: TRBV19; d_gene: .; CDR3aa: CASSNGWSQPQHF; CDR3nt: TGTGCCAGTAGTAACGGTTGGAGTCAGCCCCAGCATTTT
len: 15; j_gene: TRBJ2-3; abundance: many; v_gene: TRBV2; d_gene: TRBD1; CDR3aa: CASSTGTGWTDTQYF; CDR3nt: TGTGCCAGCAGTACCGGGACAGGGTGGACAGATACGCAGTATTTT